Each of the 3 T cell receptor beta chains below was sequenced from the same sample in a study of response to subunit inactivated influenza vaccine. MiXCR, applied by TCRdb to the RT-PCR reads, yields one record per CDR3 protein. The data contain more than 450,000 distinct CDR3 sequences, less than 8% of them singletons. The sequencing here drew on PBMCs from blood, taken roughly 24 months after vaccination. The receptors were gathered from a man between 50 and 69 years old who received an inactivated influenza vaccine.

This clonotype has at least ten counts. The chain carries TRBV7-2 and TRBJ2-7; D may match TRBD1 or TRBD2 (5 bases each). Germline values: CDR1 SGHTA, CDR2 FQGNSA. V was pared by 5 bases and J by 5 bases, with 13 bases between. The CDR3 consists of 13 residues. CDR3 bases: TGTGCCAGCAGCCTCTCTAGGGACCACGAGCAGTACTTC. It specifies CASSLSRDHEQYF.

This clonotype has a count of ten or more. The V gene is TRBV4-3, the J gene TRBJ2-1; D gene ambiguous. Germline V lookup: CDR1 LGHNA, CDR2 YSLEER. The ends were cut back, 1 base at V and 2 bases at J, with 15 bases in the middle. The CDR3 is 17 residues long. This chain's CDR3 is CASSQAARAYAYNEQFF. CDR3 in DNA: TGCGCCAGCAGCCAAGCGGCTCGAGCTTACGCCTACAATGAGCAGTTCTTC.

The V and J genes are TRBV7-9 and TRBJ1-5, with 9 bases fitting TRBD1. V shed 4 bases, J shed 0 bases, and the junction held 4 bases outside the gene matches. Germline V gene sequence: CDR1 SEHNR, CDR2 FQNEAQ (reference sequence). The CDR3 has 16 residues. DNA for the CDR3: TGTGCCAGCAGCTCATGGGACAGGGATAGCAATCAGCCCCAGCATTTT. Protein sequence: CASSSWDRDSNQPQHF.